Each of the 29 T cell receptor beta chains below was sequenced from the same sample in a study of long-term antiretroviral therapy in people with HIV. It was version v3.0 of the immunoSEQ assay that was run at survey level. Libraries were prepared by immunoSEQ multiplex PCR; TCRdb keeps only in-frame clonotypes and omits some of them. The sample includes around 30,000 clones, 70% to 90% of them seen just once. The sequenced sample was unsorted PBMCs, obtained 3 years after starting antiretroviral therapy. The source of these receptors is a man in his forties or fifties with HIV.

The chain recombines TRBV11-3 with TRBJ1-1; D possibly corresponds to TRBD1 (6 bases). CDR1 is SGHNT and CDR2 is YENEEA in the germline V gene. Trimming pared 5 bases from V and 1 base from J, leaving 17 bases between. The CDR3 loop spans 16 amino acids. The CDR3 DNA reads as TGTGCCAGCAGCCCGAATCCGGACAGCTGGAACACTGAAGCTTTCTTT. This gives the protein CASSPNPDSWNTEAFF. Full variable domain (rest looked up from reference TRBV11-3 and TRBJ1-1): EAGVVQSPRYKIIEKKQPVAFWCNPISGHNTLYWYLQNLGQGPELLIRYENEEAVDDSQLPKDRFSAERLKGVDSTLKIQPAELGDSAVYLCASSPNPDSWNTEAFFGQGTRLTVV.

V is TRBV5-4 and J is TRBJ2-7, with TRBD1 matching 10 bases. This CDR3 spans 15 amino acids. V lost 1 base, J lost 2 bases, and 3 bases stayed unmatched. CDR1 is SGHNT, CDR2 YYREEE, per germline (reference sequence). The CDR3 nucleotides read TGTGCCAGCAGCTTGCGGGACAGGGGTACCTACGAGCAGTACTTC. It is translated as CASSLRDRGTYEQYF. Filled out from reference TRBV5-4 and TRBJ2-7, the complete variable domain reads ETGVTQSPTHLIKTRGQQVTLRCSSQSGHNTVSWYQQALGQGPQFIFQYYREEENGRGNFPPRFSGLQFPNYSSELNVNALELDDSALYLCASSLRDRGTYEQYFGPGTRLTVT.

This clone was recorded a few times. This rearrangement joins TRBV9 to TRBJ2-2; 12 bases line up with TRBD1. J lost 2 bases, V lost 0 bases, and 8 bases had no gene match. CDR1 SGDLS and CDR2 YYNGEE come from the germline V gene. CDR3 length equals 19 residues. The CDR3 bases are TGTGCCAGCAGCGTAGCGGGGTCCGGGACAGGGGGCAACACCGGGGAGCTGTTTTTT. Its protein product is CASSVAGSGTGGNTGELFF.

The chain employs TRBV27 and TRBJ1-1; D gene unclear. CDR1 is MNHEY, CDR2 SMNVEV, per germline (reference sequence). The CDR3 is 11 residues long. Trimming removed 8 bases from V and 7 bases from J, with 11 bases in between. This CDR3 reads CASRKSGEAFF. CDR3 coding DNA: TGTGCCAGCCGCAAAAGCGGTGAAGCTTTCTTT.

J is TRBJ1-1 and V is TRBV6-5, with D unresolved. V lost 10 bases and J 11 bases, leaving 23 bases between the germline ends. This CDR3 region has 13 residues. The germline V gene encodes CDR1 MNHEY and CDR2 SVGAGI. CDR3 in DNA: TGTGCCACCCAGTTGGACCTTCGGTCGTCTGCTTTCTTT. This codes for CATQLDLRSSAFF.

The V gene is TRBV29-1, the J gene TRBJ1-1; D possibly corresponds to TRBD1 (5 bases). Trimming stripped 6 bases from V and 3 bases from J, with 17 bases between. This CDR3 has 14 amino acids. Germline V gene data show CDR1 as SQVTM and CDR2 as ANQGSEA. CDR3 region: CSVRPRGDYTEAFF. As DNA, the CDR3 is TGCAGCGTCCGACCCCGGGGGGATTACACTGAAGCTTTCTTT.

This clone showed up just once. The chain has TRBV5-4 and TRBJ2-7, with TRBD2 matching 8 bases. The CDR3 is 14 amino acids. With 3 bases clipped from V and 6 bases from J, the junction kept 8 bases outside the gene matches. Germline V gene data show CDR1 as SGHNT and CDR2 as YYREEE (reference sequence). CDR3 region: CASSWGLEVGEQYF. In DNA form, the CDR3 reads TGTGCCAGCAGCTGGGGACTAGAGGTGGGCGAGCAGTACTTC.

V is TRBV5-6 and J is TRBJ2-7, with D possibly being TRBD1 (7 bases). V was shortened by 4 bases and J by 0 bases, with 11 bases between the two germline ends. The germline CDR1 and CDR2 sequences are SGHDT and YYEEEE. The CDR3 is 14 residues long. The CDR3 sequence is CASSGGTVSYEQYF. CDR3 in DNA: TGTGCCAGCAGCGGGGGGACAGTCTCCTACGAGCAGTACTTC.

This chain uses TRBV6-1 with TRBJ2-3, with a tentative D call TRBD2 (6 bases). Germline V lookup: CDR1 MNHNS, CDR2 SASEGT. The CDR3 contains 14 residues. The V and J ends lost 8 bases and 4 bases respectively, with 16 bases between them. The CDR3 region is CASVSQGEADTQYF. The CDR3 nucleotides are TGTGCCAGCGTCAGCCAAGGGGAGGCAGATACGCAGTATTTT.

The genes are TRBV13 and TRBJ1-3, with 8 bases identical to TRBD1. With 3 bases clipped from V and 12 bases from J, the junction kept 13 bases outside the gene matches. CDR3 length: 15 residues. Germline CDR1 is PRHDT and CDR2 is FYEKMQ (reference sequence). The CDR3 here is CASSFLGQGGSSIYF. The CDR3 DNA reads TGTGCCAGCAGCTTCCTAGGACAGGGTGGGTCAAGCATATATTTT.

This chain links TRBV15 with TRBJ2-7; no clear D gene. Trimming stripped 0 bases from V and 7 bases from J, with 7 bases between. The germline gives CDR1 LNHNV, CDR2 YYDKDF (reference sequence). The CDR3 is 12 residues long. CDR3 sequence: CATSRDVGEQYF. The CDR3 DNA is TGTGCCACCAGCAGAGATGTGGGAGAGCAGTACTTC.

In its sample, this clone is medium-sized. V usage is TRBV11-3 and J usage is TRBJ1-1; the D is unclear. Deletions cut 4 bases from V and 6 bases from J, with 9 bases between. CDR1 and CDR2 from the germline V gene are SGHNT and YENEEA. The CDR3 runs to 12 residues. Written as DNA, the CDR3 is TGTGCCAGCAGCTCTGGAGGGTCTGAAGCTTTCTTT. Translation gives CASSSGGSEAFF.

This chain uses TRBV19 with TRBJ1-5, with D maybe TRBD1 (6 bases). Germline assignment: CDR1 LNHDA and CDR2 SQIVND (reference sequence). This CDR3 spans 16 amino acids. Trimming shortened V by 8 bases and J by 0 bases, and 17 bases separated the two germline ends. The CDR3 region is CASSRGAGDSNQPQHF. CDR3 nucleotides: TGTGCCAGTTCACGGGGGGCAGGCGATAGCAATCAGCCCCAGCATTTT. The full variable domain, its missing parts supplied by reference TRBV19 and TRBJ1-5, is DGGITQSPKYLFRKEGQNVTLSCEQNLNHDAMYWYRQDPGQGLRLIYYSQIVNDFQKGDIAEGYSVSREKKESFPLTVTSAQKNPTAFYLCASSRGAGDSNQPQHFGDGTRLSIL.

The rearrangement uses TRBV30 and TRBJ1-1, with 7 nucleotides matching TRBD1. The CDR3 contains 13 residues. V trimming: 3 bases; J trimming: 1 base; junction bases outside the gene matches: 2. From germline, CDR1 is GTSNPN and CDR2 SVGIG (reference sequence). The CDR3 coding sequence is TGTGCCTGGAGGGAGGGGGCGAACACTGAAGCTTTCTTT. Translating it yields CAWREGANTEAFF.

This sequence joins TRBV2 and TRBJ1-2, with 8 bases lining up with TRBD1. This CDR3 is built from 13 residues. CDR1 is SNHLY, CDR2 FYNNEI, per germline. V shed 8 bases, J shed 4 bases, and the junction held 6 bases outside the gene matches. CDR3 bases: TGTGCCAGCGGGATCGGACAGGGCTATGGCTACACCTTC. This gives the protein CASGIGQGYGYTF. Looking up the rest from reference TRBV2 and TRBJ1-2 gives the full variable domain: EPEVTQTPSHQVTQMGQEVILRCVPISNHLYFYWYRQILGQKVEFLVSFYNNEISEKSEIFDDQFSVERPDGSNFTLKIRSTKLEDSAMYFCASGIGQGYGYTFGSGTRLTVV.

In its sample, this clone was seen once. The chain couples TRBV5-6 to TRBJ2-7, with D uncertain. The germline gives CDR1 SGHDT, CDR2 YYEEEE. The ends were cut back, 0 bases at V and 3 bases at J, with 4 bases in the middle. The CDR3 is 12 amino acids. The CDR3 loop reads CASSLGHYEQYF. The CDR3 DNA is TGTGCCAGCAGCTTGGGACACTACGAGCAGTACTTC.

The V and J genes are TRBV4-2 and TRBJ1-1; 11 nucleotides align to TRBD1. V dropped 4 bases and J dropped 6; count of bases not matched to a gene: 10. The CDR3 runs to 16 residues. CDR1 LGHNA and CDR2 YNFKEQ come from the germline V gene. The CDR3 sequence is CASSPTGQGAKPEAFF. CDR3 nucleotide sequence: TGTGCCAGCAGCCCCACTGGACAGGGGGCGAAACCTGAAGCTTTCTTT.

The chain uses TRBV15 and TRBJ2-2, with a possible D match to TRBD1 (5 bases). Between the trimmed V and J ends, which lost 2 bases and 3 bases, there was a span of 22 bases. CDR1 is LNHNV and CDR2 is YYDKDF in the germline V gene (reference sequence). The CDR3 runs 19 residues. CDR3 sequence: CATSRFIAGQGVDTGELFF. In DNA, the CDR3 is TGTGCCACCAGCAGATTCATCGCAGGGCAGGGTGTGGACACCGGGGAGCTGTTTTTT.

The chain combines TRBV4-2 with TRBJ1-6; D may be TRBD1 (5 bases). Germline assignment: CDR1 LGHNA and CDR2 YNFKEQ. V was shortened by 5 bases and J by 4 bases, with 9 bases between the two germline ends. There are 14 residues in the CDR3. Here the CDR3 reads CASSRDRYNSPLHF. The DNA of the CDR3 is TGTGCCAGCAGCAGGGACCGATATAATTCACCCCTCCACTTT.

This chain joins TRBV19 and TRBJ1-4; D uncertain. V was clipped by 6 bases and J by 7 bases, with 9 bases between them. Germline lookup yields CDR1 LNHDA and CDR2 SQIVND (reference sequence). CDR3 length: 12 amino acids. Here the CDR3 DNA reads TGTGCCAGTAGAGAAGGAAGTGAAAAACTGTTTTTT. This translates into CASREGSEKLFF.

The rearrangement links TRBV15 to TRBJ1-2, with TRBD1 identical over 9 bases. In germline, CDR1 is LNHNV, CDR2 YYDKDF (reference sequence). The J segment lost 4 bases and the V segment lost 3 bases, leaving 6 bases of the junction unmatched. There are 15 residues in the CDR3. CDR3 protein: CATSSRDRAGYGYTF. CDR3 in DNA: TGTGCCACCAGCAGTCGGGACAGGGCGGGCTATGGCTACACCTTC.

The CDR3 nucleotides read TGTGCCTGGAGTGTAGCGGGATCAGAGGGCTACACCTTC. Protein product: CAWSVAGSEGYTF. The gene calls are TRBV30 and TRBJ1-2; D is unresolved. This CDR3 comprises 13 residues. V lost 0 bases to trimming and J lost 8 bases, with 13 bases between them. CDR1 is GTSNPN and CDR2 is SVGIG in the germline V gene (reference sequence).

In its sample, this clone was seen once. The chain recombines TRBV11-2 with TRBJ1-1; D unclear. This CDR3 has 13 residues. Trimming left V 5 bases short and J 4 bases short, with 11 bases between. Germline values: CDR1 SGHAT, CDR2 FQNNGV. The CDR3 DNA reads TGTGCCAGCAGCCTCGCCGCGGGCACTGAAGCTTTCTTT. Protein product: CASSLAAGTEAFF.

The rearrangement uses TRBV2 and TRBJ2-1, with D possibly being TRBD1 (5 bases). Trimming shortened V by 1 base and J by 0 bases, and 7 bases separated the two germline ends. CDR1 and CDR2 from the germline V gene are SNHLY and FYNNEI. The CDR3 is made up of 15 amino acids. Here the CDR3 reads CASSEEGDSYNEQFF. CDR3 nucleotides: TGTGCCAGCAGTGAAGAAGGGGACTCCTACAATGAGCAGTTCTTC.

This clone is a singleton in its sample. The chain recombines TRBV28 with TRBJ2-1; 10 bases are a match to TRBD1. CDR3 size: 15 residues. Germline-derived CDR1 and CDR2 are MDHEN and SYDVKM. Trimming removed 5 bases from V and 5 bases from J; junction bases left unmatched: 6. In DNA, the CDR3 is TGTGCCAGCAGTGATGTGGGACAGGGGAACAATGAGCAGTTCTTC. It translates to CASSDVGQGNNEQFF.

This clone was observed a few times. The V call is TRBV7-9, the J call TRBJ1-3; D may be TRBD1 (6 bases). The CDR3 loop spans 15 amino acids. From germline, CDR1 is SEHNR and CDR2 FQNEAQ (reference sequence). V lost 2 bases to trimming and J lost 4 bases, with 12 bases between them. In DNA form, the CDR3 reads TGTGCCAGCAGCTTACAGGGGCGTTTAGGAAACACCATATATTTT. This encodes CASSLQGRLGNTIYF.

This chain joins TRBV6-5 and TRBJ2-7; D remains ambiguous. Trimming pared 4 bases from V and 2 bases from J, leaving 3 bases between. The CDR3 loop spans 11 amino acids. Looked up from germline, CDR1 is MNHEY and CDR2 is SVGAGI. CDR3 coding DNA: TGTGCCAGCAGTTCGACCTACGAGCAGTACTTC. Protein sequence: CASSSTYEQYF.

This chain links TRBV2 with TRBJ1-1; TRBD1 is a possible D gene (5 bases). Germline CDR1 is SNHLY and CDR2 is FYNNEI. There are 16 residues in the CDR3. Trimming cost V 7 bases and J 1 base, with 19 bases left between them. The DNA of the CDR3 is TGTGCCAGCAAGGTAACGACAGAGCAAGAGAACACTGAAGCTTTCTTT. Translation gives CASKVTTEQENTEAFF.

J is TRBJ1-5 and V is TRBV6-5; 9 bases fit TRBD1. Germline V CDR1 and CDR2: MNHEY, SVGAGI. This CDR3 is built from 15 residues. The trim removed 6 bases at V and 5 bases at J, leaving 8 bases unmatched. CDR3 in amino acids: CASSSMGQGDQPQHF. The CDR3 DNA follows: TGTGCCAGCAGCTCGATGGGACAGGGAGATCAGCCCCAGCATTTT.